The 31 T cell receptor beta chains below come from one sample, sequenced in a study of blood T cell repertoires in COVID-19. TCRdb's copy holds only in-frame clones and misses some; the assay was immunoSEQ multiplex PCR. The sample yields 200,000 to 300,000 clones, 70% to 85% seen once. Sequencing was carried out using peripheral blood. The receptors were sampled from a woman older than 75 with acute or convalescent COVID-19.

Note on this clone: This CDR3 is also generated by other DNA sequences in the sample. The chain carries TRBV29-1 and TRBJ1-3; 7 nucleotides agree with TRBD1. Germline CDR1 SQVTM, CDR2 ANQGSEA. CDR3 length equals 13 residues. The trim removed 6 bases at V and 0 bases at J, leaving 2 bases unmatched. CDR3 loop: CSVGDSSGNTIYF. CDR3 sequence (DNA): TGCAGCGTCGGGGACAGCTCTGGAAACACCATATATTTT. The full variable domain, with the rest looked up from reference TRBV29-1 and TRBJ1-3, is SAVISQKPSRDICQRGTSLTIQCQVDSQVTMMFWYRQQPGQSLTLIATANQGSEATYESGFVIDKFPISRPNLTFSTLTVSNMSPEDSSIYLCSVGDSSGNTIYFGEGSWLTVV.

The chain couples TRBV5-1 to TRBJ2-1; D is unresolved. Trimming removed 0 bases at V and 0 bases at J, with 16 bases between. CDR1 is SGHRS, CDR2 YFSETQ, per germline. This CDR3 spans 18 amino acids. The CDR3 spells CASSLGTMGASSYNEQFF. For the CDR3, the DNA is TGCGCCAGCAGCTTGGGTACGATGGGCGCGAGCTCCTACAATGAGCAGTTCTTC.

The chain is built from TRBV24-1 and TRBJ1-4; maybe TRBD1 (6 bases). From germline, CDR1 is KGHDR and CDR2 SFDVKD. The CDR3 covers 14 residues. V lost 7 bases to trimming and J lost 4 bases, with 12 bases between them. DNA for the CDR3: TGTGCCACCAGCGAAGGGGGTCTTAATGAAAAACTGTTTTTT. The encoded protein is CATSEGGLNEKLFF.

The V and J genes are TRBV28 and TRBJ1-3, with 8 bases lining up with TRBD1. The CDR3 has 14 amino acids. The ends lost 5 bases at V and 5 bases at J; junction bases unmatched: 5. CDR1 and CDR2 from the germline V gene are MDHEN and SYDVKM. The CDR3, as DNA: TGTGCCAGCAGTCCCCGACAGGGGCGAAACACCATATATTTT. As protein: CASSPRQGRNTIYF.

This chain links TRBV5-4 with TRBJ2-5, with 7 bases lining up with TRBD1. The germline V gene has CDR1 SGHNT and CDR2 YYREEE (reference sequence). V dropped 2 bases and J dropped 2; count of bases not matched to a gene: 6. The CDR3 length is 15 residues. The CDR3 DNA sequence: TGTGCCAGCAGCTTCCCGGGACAGAAGCAAGAGACCCAGTACTTC. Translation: CASSFPGQKQETQYF.

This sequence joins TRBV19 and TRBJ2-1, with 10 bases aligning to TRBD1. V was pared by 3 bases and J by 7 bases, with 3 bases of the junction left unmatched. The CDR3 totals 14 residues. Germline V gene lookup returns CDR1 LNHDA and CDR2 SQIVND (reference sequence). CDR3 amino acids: CASSMGQGINEQFF. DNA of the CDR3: TGTGCCAGTAGTATGGGACAGGGGATTAATGAGCAGTTCTTC.

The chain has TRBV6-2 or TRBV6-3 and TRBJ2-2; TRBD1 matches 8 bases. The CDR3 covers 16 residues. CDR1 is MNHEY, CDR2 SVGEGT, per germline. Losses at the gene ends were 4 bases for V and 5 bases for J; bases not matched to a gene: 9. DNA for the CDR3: TGTGCCAGCAGTTTTGGGGCAGGGGGCGATACCGGGGAGCTGTTTTTT. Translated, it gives CASSFGAGGDTGELFF.

The CDR3 is CASSPGTGGGLGYTF. DNA for the CDR3: TGTGCCAGCAGCCCCGGGACAGGGGGGGGATTGGGCTACACCTTC. This chain uses TRBV9 with TRBJ1-2; 11 bases align to TRBD1. In germline, CDR1 is SGDLS, CDR2 YYNGEE. This CDR3 contains 15 residues. Trimming removed 4 bases from V and 8 bases from J; junction bases left unmatched: 10.

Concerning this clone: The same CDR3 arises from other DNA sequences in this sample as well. The CDR3 DNA sequence: TGTGCCACCTCGCACGGAGGGGGCCTAGCTAACTATGGCTACACCTTC. Residues: CATSHGGGLANYGYTF. The chain joins TRBV28 to TRBJ1-2; TRBD1 matches at 7 bases. The CDR3 is 16 amino acids. CDR1 MDHEN and CDR2 SYDVKM come from the germline V gene. V shed 10 bases and J 0 bases; nucleotides not matched to a gene: 14.

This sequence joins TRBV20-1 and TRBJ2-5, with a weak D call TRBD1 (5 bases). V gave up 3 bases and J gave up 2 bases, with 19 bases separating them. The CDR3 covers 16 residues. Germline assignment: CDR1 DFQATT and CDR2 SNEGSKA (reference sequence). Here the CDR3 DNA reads TGCAGTGCTAGTAAGGAGACAGCCCGACTGCAAGAGACCCAGTACTTC. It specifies CSASKETARLQETQYF.

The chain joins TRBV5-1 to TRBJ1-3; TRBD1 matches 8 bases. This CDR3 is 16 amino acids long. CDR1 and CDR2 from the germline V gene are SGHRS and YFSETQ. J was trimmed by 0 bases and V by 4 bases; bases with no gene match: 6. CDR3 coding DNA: TGCGCCAGCAGCGAGGGACAGGACCTCTCTGGAAACACCATATATTTT. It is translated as CASSEGQDLSGNTIYF.

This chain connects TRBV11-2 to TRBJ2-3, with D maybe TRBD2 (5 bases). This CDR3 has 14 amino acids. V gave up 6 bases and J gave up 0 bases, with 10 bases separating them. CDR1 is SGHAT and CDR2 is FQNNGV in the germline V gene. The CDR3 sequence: CASRERFSTDTQYF. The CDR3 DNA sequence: TGTGCCAGCAGGGAGCGGTTTAGCACAGATACGCAGTATTTT.

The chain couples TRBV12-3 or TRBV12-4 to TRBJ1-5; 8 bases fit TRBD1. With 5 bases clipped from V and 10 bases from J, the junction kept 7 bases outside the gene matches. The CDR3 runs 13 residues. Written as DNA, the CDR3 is TGTGCCAGCAGTACGACAGGGGCAGGACCCCAGCATTTT. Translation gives CASSTTGAGPQHF.

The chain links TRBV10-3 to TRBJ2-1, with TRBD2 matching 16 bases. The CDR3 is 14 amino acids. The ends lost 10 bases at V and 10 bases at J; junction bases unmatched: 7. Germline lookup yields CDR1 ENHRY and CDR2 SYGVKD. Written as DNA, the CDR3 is TGTGCCACCGGGACTAGCGGGGGGGCCAGGGAGCAGTTCTTC. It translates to CATGTSGGAREQFF.

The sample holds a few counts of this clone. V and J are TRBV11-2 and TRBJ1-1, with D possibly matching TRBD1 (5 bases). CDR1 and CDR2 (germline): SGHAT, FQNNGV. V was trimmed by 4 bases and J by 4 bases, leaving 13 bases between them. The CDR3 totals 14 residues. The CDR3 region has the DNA TGTGCCAGCAGCTACTCCCATCAGGGCACTGAAGCTTTCTTT. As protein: CASSYSHQGTEAFF. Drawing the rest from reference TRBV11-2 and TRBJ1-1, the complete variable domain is EAGVAQSPRYKIIEKRQSVAFWCNPISGHATLYWYQQILGQGPKLLIQFQNNGVVDDSQLPKDRFSAERLKGVDSTLKIQPAKLEDSAVYLCASSYSHQGTEAFFGQGTRLTVV.

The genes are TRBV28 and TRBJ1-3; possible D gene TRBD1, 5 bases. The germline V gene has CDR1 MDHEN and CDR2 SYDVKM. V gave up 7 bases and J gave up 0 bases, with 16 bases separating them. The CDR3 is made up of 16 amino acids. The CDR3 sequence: CASTLLTGDSGNTIYF. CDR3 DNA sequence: TGTGCCAGCACCCTCCTAACGGGGGACTCTGGAAACACCATATATTTT.

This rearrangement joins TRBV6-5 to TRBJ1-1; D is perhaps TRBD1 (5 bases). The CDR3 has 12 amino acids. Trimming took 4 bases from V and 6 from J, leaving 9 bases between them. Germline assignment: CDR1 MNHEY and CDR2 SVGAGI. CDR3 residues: CASSFAGAEAFF. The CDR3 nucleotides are TGTGCCAGCAGTTTCGCGGGGGCTGAAGCTTTCTTT.

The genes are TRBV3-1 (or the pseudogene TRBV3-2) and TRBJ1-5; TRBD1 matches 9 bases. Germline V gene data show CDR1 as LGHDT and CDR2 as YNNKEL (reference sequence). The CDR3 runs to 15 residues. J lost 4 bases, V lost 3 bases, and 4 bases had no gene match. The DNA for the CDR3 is TGTGCCAGCAGCCAGGGGGACAGGGCGAATCAGCCCCAGCATTTT. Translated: CASSQGDRANQPQHF.

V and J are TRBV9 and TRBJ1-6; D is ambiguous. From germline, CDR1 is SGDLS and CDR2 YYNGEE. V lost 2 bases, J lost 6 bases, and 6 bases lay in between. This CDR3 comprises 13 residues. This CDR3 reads CASSVQFNSPLHF. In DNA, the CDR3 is TGTGCCAGCAGCGTTCAGTTTAATTCACCCCTCCACTTT.

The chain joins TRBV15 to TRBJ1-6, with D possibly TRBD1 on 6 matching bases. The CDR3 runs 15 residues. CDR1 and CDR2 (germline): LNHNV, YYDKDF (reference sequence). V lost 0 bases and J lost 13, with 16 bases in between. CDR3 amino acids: CATSREDSGGVPLHF. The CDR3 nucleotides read TGTGCCACCAGCAGAGAGGACAGTGGGGGGGTCCCCCTCCACTTT.

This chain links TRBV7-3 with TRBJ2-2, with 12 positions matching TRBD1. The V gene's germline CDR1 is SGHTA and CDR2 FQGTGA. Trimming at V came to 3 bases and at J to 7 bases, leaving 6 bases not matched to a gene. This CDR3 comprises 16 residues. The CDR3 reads CASSLLGQGAGGELFF. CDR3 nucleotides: TGTGCCAGCAGCTTGCTGGGACAGGGGGCAGGCGGGGAGCTGTTTTTT.

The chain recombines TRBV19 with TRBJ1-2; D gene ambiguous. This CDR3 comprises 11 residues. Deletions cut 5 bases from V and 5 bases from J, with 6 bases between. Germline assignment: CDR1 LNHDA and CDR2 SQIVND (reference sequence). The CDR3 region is CASSATYGYTF. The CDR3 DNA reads TGTGCCAGTAGTGCCACATATGGCTACACCTTC.

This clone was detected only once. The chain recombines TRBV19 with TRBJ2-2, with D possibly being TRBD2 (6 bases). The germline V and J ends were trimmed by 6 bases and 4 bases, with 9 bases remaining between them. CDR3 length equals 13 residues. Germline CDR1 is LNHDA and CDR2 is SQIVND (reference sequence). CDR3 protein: CASRRGSTGELFF. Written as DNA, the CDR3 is TGTGCCAGTAGACGGGGGAGCACCGGGGAGCTGTTTTTT.

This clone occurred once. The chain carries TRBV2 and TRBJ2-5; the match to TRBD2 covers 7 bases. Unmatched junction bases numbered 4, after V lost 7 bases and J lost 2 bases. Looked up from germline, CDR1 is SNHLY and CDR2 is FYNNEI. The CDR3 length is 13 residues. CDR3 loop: CASMRGRQETQYF. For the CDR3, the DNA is TGTGCCAGCATGCGGGGGAGACAAGAGACCCAGTACTTC.

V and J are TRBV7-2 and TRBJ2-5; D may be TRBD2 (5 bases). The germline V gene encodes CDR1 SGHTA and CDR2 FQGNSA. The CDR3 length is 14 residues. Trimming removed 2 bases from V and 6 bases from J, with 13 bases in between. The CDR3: CASSLSVEGKTQYF. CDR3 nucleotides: TGTGCCAGCAGCTTATCCGTTGAGGGAAAGACCCAGTACTTC.

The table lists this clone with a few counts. CDR3 in amino acids: CASSTRGTSGGAGTDTQYF. The CDR3 DNA sequence: TGTGCCAGCAGCACGCGCGGGACTAGCGGGGGGGCAGGCACAGATACGCAGTATTTT. The chain uses TRBV7-8 and TRBJ2-3; 16 bases match TRBD2. The germline CDR1 and CDR2 sequences are SGHVS and FQNEAQ. The CDR3 spans 19 residues. V lost 5 bases to trimming and J lost 1 base; unmatched junction nucleotides: 9.

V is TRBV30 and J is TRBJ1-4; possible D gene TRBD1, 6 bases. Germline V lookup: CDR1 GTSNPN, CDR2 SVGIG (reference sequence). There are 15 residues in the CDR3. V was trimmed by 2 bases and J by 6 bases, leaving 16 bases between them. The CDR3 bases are TGTGCCTGGAGTACCTACAGGGATAGGGATGAAAAACTGTTTTTT. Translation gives CAWSTYRDRDEKLFF.

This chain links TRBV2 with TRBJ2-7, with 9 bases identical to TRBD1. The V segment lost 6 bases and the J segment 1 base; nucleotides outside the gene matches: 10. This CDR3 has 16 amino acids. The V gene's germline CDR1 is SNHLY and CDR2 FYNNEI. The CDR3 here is CASSDGQGIPSYEQYF. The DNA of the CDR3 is TGTGCCAGCAGCGATGGACAGGGGATACCATCCTACGAGCAGTACTTC.

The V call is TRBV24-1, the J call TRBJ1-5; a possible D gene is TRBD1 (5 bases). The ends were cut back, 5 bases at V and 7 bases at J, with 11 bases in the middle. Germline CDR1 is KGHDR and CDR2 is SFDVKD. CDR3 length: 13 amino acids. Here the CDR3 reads CATSAQGNQPQHF. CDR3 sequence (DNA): TGTGCCACCAGTGCTCAGGGAAACCAGCCCCAGCATTTT.

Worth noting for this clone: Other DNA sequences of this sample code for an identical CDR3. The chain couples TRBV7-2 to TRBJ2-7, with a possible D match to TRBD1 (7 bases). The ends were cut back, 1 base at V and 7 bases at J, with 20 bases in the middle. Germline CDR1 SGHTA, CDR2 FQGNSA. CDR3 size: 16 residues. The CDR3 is CASSLDSGGLLGEQYF. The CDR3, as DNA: TGTGCCAGCAGCTTAGATTCAGGGGGGCTGTTGGGGGAGCAGTACTTC.

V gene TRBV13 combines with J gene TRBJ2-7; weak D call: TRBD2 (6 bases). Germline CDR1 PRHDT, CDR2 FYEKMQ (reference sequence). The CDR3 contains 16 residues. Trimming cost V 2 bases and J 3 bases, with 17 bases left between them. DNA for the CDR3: TGTGCCAGCAGCTTAAGGGTGGGGGGTCCTGTCTACGAGCAGTACTTC. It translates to CASSLRVGGPVYEQYF.